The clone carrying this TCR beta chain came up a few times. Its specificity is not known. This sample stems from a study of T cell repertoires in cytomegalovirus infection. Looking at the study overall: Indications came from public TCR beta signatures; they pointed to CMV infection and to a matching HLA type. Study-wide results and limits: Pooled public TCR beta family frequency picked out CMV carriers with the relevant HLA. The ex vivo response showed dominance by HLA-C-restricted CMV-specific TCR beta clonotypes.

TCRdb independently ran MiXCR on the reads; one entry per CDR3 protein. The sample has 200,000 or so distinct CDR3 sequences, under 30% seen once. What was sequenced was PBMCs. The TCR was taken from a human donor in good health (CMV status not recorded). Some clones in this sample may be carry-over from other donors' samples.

The CDR3 protein is CASSLTSGQETQYF. For the CDR3, the DNA is TGTGCCAGCAGCTTAACTAGCGGGCAAGAGACCCAGTACTTC. J is TRBJ2-5 and V is TRBV7-2; TRBD2 matches 9 bases. V shed 2 bases, J shed 2 bases, and the junction held 0 bases outside the gene matches. The germline V gene encodes CDR1 SGHTA and CDR2 FQGNSA. The CDR3 is 14 amino acids.